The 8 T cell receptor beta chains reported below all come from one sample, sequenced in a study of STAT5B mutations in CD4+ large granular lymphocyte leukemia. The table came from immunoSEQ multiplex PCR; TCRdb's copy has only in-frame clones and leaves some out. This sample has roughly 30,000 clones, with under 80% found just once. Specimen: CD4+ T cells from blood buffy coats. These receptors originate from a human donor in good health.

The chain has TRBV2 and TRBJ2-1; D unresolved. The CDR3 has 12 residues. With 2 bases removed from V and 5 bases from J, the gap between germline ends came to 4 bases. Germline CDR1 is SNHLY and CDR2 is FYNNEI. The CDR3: CASSETDNEQFF. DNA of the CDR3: TGTGCCAGCAGTGAAACAGACAATGAGCAGTTCTTC.

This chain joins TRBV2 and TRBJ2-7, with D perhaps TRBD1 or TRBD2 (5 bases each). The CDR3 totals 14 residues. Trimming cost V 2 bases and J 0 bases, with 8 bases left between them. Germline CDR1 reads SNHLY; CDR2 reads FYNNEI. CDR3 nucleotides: TGTGCCAGCAGTGAATGGGACCTCTCCTACGAGCAGTACTTC. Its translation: CASSEWDLSYEQYF.

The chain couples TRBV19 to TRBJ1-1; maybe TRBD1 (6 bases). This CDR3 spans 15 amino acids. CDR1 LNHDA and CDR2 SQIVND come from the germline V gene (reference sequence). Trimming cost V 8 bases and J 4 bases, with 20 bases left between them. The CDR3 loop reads CASVNLRGLGTEAFF. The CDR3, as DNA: TGTGCCAGTGTCAATCTCCGGGGGCTAGGCACTGAAGCTTTCTTT.

The CDR3: CASSLTFHTGELFF. DNA of the CDR3: TGTGCCAGCAGCTTAACTTTCCACACCGGGGAGCTGTTTTTT. The chain is built from TRBV7-2 and TRBJ2-2, with D unresolved. The CDR3 extends over 14 amino acids. The V end lost 2 bases, the J end lost 3 bases, and 7 bases lay between the germline ends. Germline V gives CDR1 SGHTA, CDR2 FQGNSA.

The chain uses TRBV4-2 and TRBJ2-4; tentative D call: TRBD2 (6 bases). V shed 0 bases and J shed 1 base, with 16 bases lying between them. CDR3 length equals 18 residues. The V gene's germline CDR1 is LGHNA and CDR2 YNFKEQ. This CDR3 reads CASSQDRVGLGAKNIQYF. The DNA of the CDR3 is TGTGCCAGCAGCCAAGACAGGGTGGGACTGGGGGCCAAAAACATTCAGTACTTC.

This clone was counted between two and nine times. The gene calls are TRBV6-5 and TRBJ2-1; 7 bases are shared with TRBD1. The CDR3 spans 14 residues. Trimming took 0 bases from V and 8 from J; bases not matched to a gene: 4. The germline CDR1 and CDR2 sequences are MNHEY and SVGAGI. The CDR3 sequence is CASSYSDRRDEQFF. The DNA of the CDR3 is TGTGCCAGCAGTTACTCGGACAGGCGGGATGAGCAGTTCTTC.

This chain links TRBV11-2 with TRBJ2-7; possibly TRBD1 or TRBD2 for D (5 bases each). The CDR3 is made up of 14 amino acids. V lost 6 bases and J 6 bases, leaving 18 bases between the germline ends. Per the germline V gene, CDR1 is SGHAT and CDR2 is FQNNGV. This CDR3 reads CASRRGPSKGEQYF. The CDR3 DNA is TGTGCCAGCAGGAGGGGCCCGAGCAAGGGCGAGCAGTACTTC.

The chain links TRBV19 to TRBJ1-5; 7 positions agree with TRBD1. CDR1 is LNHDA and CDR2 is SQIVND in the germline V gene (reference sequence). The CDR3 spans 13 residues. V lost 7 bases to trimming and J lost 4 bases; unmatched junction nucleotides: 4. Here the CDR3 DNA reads TGTGCCAGTACCCCGGGACAGAATCAGCCCCAGCATTTT. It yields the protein CASTPGQNQPQHF.